Below, 27 T cell receptor beta chains from the same sample are listed, as sequenced in a study of metastatic and nonmetastatic thyroid tumors. No treatment of any kind had been given to any patient before thyroid surgery. TCRdb recomputed clones from the PCR reads via MiXCR. The profile shows about 90,000 clones, 8.6% of them singletons. Sequenced material: blood. These receptors were obtained from a female donor with papillary thyroid cancer or a benign thyroid nodule (not recorded which). Some clones in this sample may be carry-over from other donors' samples.

This clone has ten or more counts. The rearrangement uses TRBV5-6 and TRBJ1-1; possibly TRBD1 for D (6 bases). Germline V gives CDR1 SGHDT, CDR2 YYEEEE. V lost 1 base, J lost 10 bases, and 17 bases lay in between. The length of the CDR3 is 14 residues. The CDR3 DNA follows: TGTGCCAGCAGCTTGAGGGGGGCTTTGACGGGAGCTTTCTTT. This gives the protein CASSLRGALTGAFF.

This clone was recorded at least ten times. This sequence joins TRBV20-1 and TRBJ1-3, with 7 nucleotides matching TRBD1. Germline CDR1 and CDR2: DFQATT and SNEGSKA (reference sequence). This CDR3 has 14 amino acids. V trimming: 5 bases; J trimming: 0 bases; junction bases outside the gene matches: 4. CDR3 region: CSAQGGNSGNTIYF. Here the CDR3 DNA reads TGCAGTGCTCAGGGGGGGAACTCTGGAAACACCATATATTTT.

This clone was counted at least ten times. This sequence joins TRBV11-2 and TRBJ2-1; D is uncertain. Trimming stripped 4 bases from V and 9 bases from J, with 13 bases between. Germline lookup yields CDR1 SGHAT and CDR2 FQNNGV. The CDR3 sequence is 13 residues long. The CDR3 nucleotides are TGTGCCAGCAGCTGGAATATCGTTGGTGAGCAGTTCTTC. As protein: CASSWNIVGEQFF.

This clone was recorded many times. The V call is TRBV6-1, the J call TRBJ2-5; D unclear. In germline, CDR1 is MNHNS, CDR2 SASEGT. V lost 5 bases and J 5 bases, leaving 9 bases between the germline ends. This CDR3 is built from 12 residues. CDR3 coding DNA: TGTGCCAGCAGTCTTCAACGGGAGACCCAGTACTTC. This translates into CASSLQRETQYF.

This clone was picked up many times. This chain uses TRBV28 with TRBJ1-2; perhaps TRBD1 as D (5 bases). The length of the CDR3 is 13 residues. V lost 6 bases and J lost 2, with 10 bases in between. Germline values: CDR1 MDHEN, CDR2 SYDVKM. CDR3 nucleotide sequence: TGTGCCAGCAGCGAAGAGGGGAACTATGGCTACACCTTC. Its translation is CASSEEGNYGYTF.

About this clone: A much more abundant neighbour one base away suggests this may be a read error. V usage is TRBV12-3 or TRBV12-4 and J usage is TRBJ1-1, with TRBD1 identical over 10 bases. Trimming took 7 bases from V and 4 from J; bases not matched to a gene: 6. The CDR3 runs to 14 residues. The CDR3 region has the DNA TGTGCCAGCACTTTGGACAGGGGGAGCACTGAAGCTTTCTTT. The encoded protein is CASTLDRGSTEAFF.

This clone was recorded many times. This chain's CDR3 is CASSPAGGKTQYF. Written as DNA, the CDR3 is TGCGCCAGCTCTCCCGCGGGGGGTAAGACCCAGTACTTC. The chain recombines TRBV5-1 with TRBJ2-5; 8 bases match TRBD2. The CDR3 sequence is 13 residues long. V was clipped by 7 bases and J by 6 bases; unmatched bases: 8. In germline, CDR1 is SGHRS, CDR2 YFSETQ.

This clone was seen at least ten times. The CDR3 bases are TGTGCCAGCAGTGACCCCGGACAGGGGTACAATGAGCAGTTCTTC. It translates to CASSDPGQGYNEQFF. The chain links TRBV6-4 to TRBJ2-1; TRBD1 matches 9 bases. J was trimmed by 4 bases and V by 2 bases; bases with no gene match: 3. Per the germline V gene, CDR1 is MRHNA and CDR2 is SNTAGT. The CDR3 loop spans 15 amino acids.

The sample holds many counts of this clone. This rearrangement joins TRBV4-2 to TRBJ2-7, with D possibly TRBD1 on 6 matching bases. The CDR3 consists of 15 residues. Trimming took off 0 bases at V and 0 bases at J, with 9 bases between the two ends. CDR1 LGHNA and CDR2 YNFKEQ come from the germline V gene. The chain's CDR3 is CASSQDQDSSYEQYF. CDR3 in DNA: TGTGCCAGCAGCCAAGATCAGGACAGCTCCTACGAGCAGTACTTC.

This clone has a count of ten or more. The rearrangement links TRBV7-9 to TRBJ2-3; D uncertain. This CDR3 is built from 15 residues. V dropped 5 bases and J dropped 0 bases, with 12 bases sitting between them. Per germline, CDR1 SEHNR and CDR2 FQNEAQ (reference sequence). The CDR3 sequence: CASSRVLDSTDTQYF. The CDR3 bases are TGTGCCAGCAGCAGAGTGCTAGACAGCACAGATACGCAGTATTTT.

This clone was recorded many times. The chain couples TRBV12-3 or TRBV12-4 to TRBJ2-6; D unresolved. Trimming shortened V by 3 bases and J by 2 bases, and 8 bases separated the two germline ends. The CDR3 has 15 residues. CDR3: CASSFAQAGANVLTF. CDR3 in DNA: TGTGCCAGCAGTTTCGCCCAGGCTGGGGCCAACGTCCTGACTTTC.

This clone was recorded at least ten times. The V gene is TRBV2, the J gene TRBJ2-1, with 8 positions matching TRBD2. Germline trimming cut 7 bases from V and 5 bases from J; bases unmatched to any gene: 7. Germline V lookup: CDR1 SNHLY, CDR2 FYNNEI. The CDR3 is made up of 14 amino acids. This CDR3 reads CASTGTRGDNEQFF. The CDR3 region has the DNA TGTGCCAGCACCGGGACTAGAGGCGACAATGAGCAGTTCTTC.

This clone was detected ten times or more. The chain is built from TRBV2 and TRBJ1-2; maybe TRBD1 (5 bases). V was cut by 6 bases and J by 2 bases, with 16 bases left in between. The CDR3 length is 15 residues. Germline V gene data show CDR1 as SNHLY and CDR2 as FYNNEI. The CDR3 reads CASRERQFINYGYTF. The CDR3 coding sequence is TGTGCCAGCAGGGAAAGACAGTTTATAAACTATGGCTACACCTTC.

This clone was seen more than once but under ten times. This may stem from a read error, because a much larger clone lies one nucleotide away. This specimen includes other DNA sequences encoding the same CDR3. The chain is built from TRBV27 and TRBJ2-3; unclear D gene. Germline V gene data show CDR1 as MNHEY and CDR2 as SMNVEV (reference sequence). Trimming stripped 8 bases from V and 3 bases from J, with 3 bases between. The CDR3 contains 10 residues. Here the CDR3 DNA reads TGTGCCAGCGGAACAGATACGCAGTATTTT. Its protein product is CASGTDTQYF.

This clone was found a few times. The chain employs TRBV9 and TRBJ1-4; D gene uncertain. Germline loops: CDR1 SGDLS, CDR2 YYNGEE. The CDR3 runs 16 residues. Trimming cost V 2 bases and J 3 bases, with 14 bases left between them. CDR3 in amino acids: CASSVGRVPPNEKLFF. The CDR3 bases are TGTGCCAGCAGCGTGGGGAGGGTTCCACCTAATGAAAAACTGTTTTTT. The full variable domain, with the rest looked up from reference TRBV9 and TRBJ1-4, is DSGVTQTPKHLITATGQRVTLRCSPRSGDLSVYWYQQSLDQGLQFLIQYYNGEERAKGNILERFSAQQFPDLHSELNLSSLELGDSALYFCASSVGRVPPNEKLFFGSGTQLSVL.

In its sample, this clone was seen many times. This chain uses TRBV5-6 with TRBJ1-2; 7 bases map to TRBD1. The CDR3 length is 14 residues. J gave up 6 bases and V 2 bases, and 7 bases lay outside the gene matches. CDR1 is SGHDT, CDR2 YYEEEE, per germline. The CDR3 is CASSFPGGTDGYTF. The CDR3 DNA follows: TGTGCCAGCAGCTTTCCAGGGGGAACTGATGGCTACACCTTC. Complete variable domain (other parts from reference TRBV5-6 and TRBJ1-2): DAGVTQSPTHLIKTRGQQVTLRCSPKSGHDTVSWYQQALGQGPQFIFQYYEEEERQRGNFPDRFSGHQFPNYSSELNVNALLLGDSALYLCASSFPGGTDGYTFGSGTRLTVV.

In this sample, this clone turned up many times. The chain recombines TRBV15 with TRBJ2-5; 8 nucleotides agree with TRBD1. The CDR3 runs 15 residues. Germline V gene sequence: CDR1 LNHNV, CDR2 YYDKDF (reference sequence). The V segment lost 3 bases and the J segment 5 bases; nucleotides outside the gene matches: 8. The CDR3 DNA follows: TGTGCCACCAGCAGCACCAGGGGGCTCGGGGAGACCCAGTACTTC. The encoded protein is CATSSTRGLGETQYF.

With respect to this clone: One end of the junction is discordant with germline, which a read error may explain. This chain joins TRBV6-5 and TRBJ1-2; TRBD1 matches at 9 bases. Per the germline V gene, CDR1 is MNHEY and CDR2 is SVGAGI. This CDR3 is built from 15 residues. The CDR3 spells CASSYVQGANYGYTF. CDR3 DNA: TGTGCCAGCAGTTACGTACAGGGGGCTAATTATGGCTACACCTTC.

This clone was detected many times. The genes are TRBV18 and TRBJ1-1, with D perhaps matching TRBD1 (5 bases). This CDR3 comprises 14 residues. Looked up from germline, CDR1 is KGHSH and CDR2 is LQKENI. V lost 6 bases and J lost 1, with 12 bases in between. The CDR3 DNA reads as TGTGCCAGCTCTTCAAGGGGAGGGAACACTGAAGCTTTCTTT. Its protein is CASSSRGGNTEAFF.

This clone was counted at least ten times. This sequence joins TRBV2 and TRBJ1-1, with 7 positions matching TRBD1. V lost 2 bases to trimming and J lost 4 bases; unmatched junction nucleotides: 7. The CDR3 sequence is 15 residues long. Germline CDR1 reads SNHLY; CDR2 reads FYNNEI. The CDR3 spells CASSETPGGPTEAFF. For the CDR3, the DNA is TGTGCCAGCAGTGAAACTCCAGGGGGACCCACTGAAGCTTTCTTT.

This clone was observed many times. This sequence joins TRBV5-4 and TRBJ2-7, with D possibly matching TRBD2 (6 bases). Trimming cost V 2 bases and J 0 bases, with 6 bases left between them. CDR1 and CDR2 (germline): SGHNT, YYREEE (reference sequence). The CDR3 sequence is 13 residues long. CDR3: CASSFGSSYEQYF. DNA for the CDR3: TGTGCCAGCAGCTTCGGGAGCTCCTACGAGCAGTACTTC.

This clone has more than one count but fewer than ten. A much more abundant neighbour one base away suggests this may be a read error. This sequence joins TRBV3-1 and TRBJ2-3; 13 bases line up with TRBD2. The CDR3 length is 15 residues. The germline gives CDR1 LGHDT, CDR2 YNNKEL (reference sequence). This CDR3 reads CANSRGLAGVDTQYF. The CDR3 coding sequence is TGTGCCAACAGCCGTGGACTAGCGGGGGTGGATACGCAGTATTTT.

In its sample, this clone was seen a few times. A much larger clonotype is one base distant, so this may be a read error. As DNA, the CDR3 is TGTGCCAGCAGCTCAACATGGAGCTCTGGAAACACCATATATTTT. Translating it yields CASSSTWSSGNTIYF. This rearrangement joins TRBV9 to TRBJ1-3; unclear D gene. The CDR3 has 15 residues. CDR1 is SGDLS and CDR2 is YYNGEE in the germline V gene. Between the trimmed V and J ends, which lost 4 bases and 0 bases, there was a span of 11 bases.

At least ten counts were recorded for this clone. This chain links TRBV19 with TRBJ1-5; D is uncertain. The CDR3 totals 13 residues. V was shortened by 0 bases and J by 7 bases, with 7 bases between the two germline ends. Germline assignment: CDR1 LNHDA and CDR2 SQIVND (reference sequence). DNA of the CDR3: TGTGCCAGTAGTATAGATCTAGGGCAGCCCCAGCATTTT. Translation: CASSIDLGQPQHF. Complete variable domain (other parts from reference TRBV19 and TRBJ1-5): DGGITQSPKYLFRKEGQNVTLSCEQNLNHDAMYWYRQDPGQGLRLIYYSQIVNDFQKGDIAEGYSVSREKKESFPLTVTSAQKNPTAFYLCASSIDLGQPQHFGDGTRLSIL.

This clone occurred many times. The chain is built from TRBV5-5 and TRBJ1-5; D call uncertain. This CDR3 has 14 amino acids. V dropped 1 base and J dropped 5 bases, with 10 bases sitting between them. Germline V gives CDR1 SGHKS, CDR2 YYEKEE (reference sequence). Written as DNA, the CDR3 is TGTGCCAGCAGCTTGCGGCGGGCGGATCAGCCCCAGCATTTT. Translated: CASSLRRADQPQHF.

Remarks on this clone: A read error is possible here, since a much larger clone lies one base away. The chain links TRBV11-1 to TRBJ2-3; a weak D match, TRBD2 (7 bases). Per germline, CDR1 SGHAT and CDR2 FQDESV (reference sequence). CDR3 length equals 15 residues. Trimming left V 2 bases short and J 1 base short, with 10 bases between. The chain's CDR3 is CASSLTGGRTDTQYF. CDR3 DNA sequence: TGTGCCAGCAGCTTAACGGGGGGCCGCACAGATACGCAGTATTTT.

This clone has ten or more counts. The chain uses TRBV12-3 or TRBV12-4 and TRBJ2-3; D gene unclear. The V and J ends lost 7 bases and 5 bases respectively, with 7 bases between them. CDR3 length: 11 residues. CDR3 residues: CASTFQDTQYF. For the CDR3, the DNA is TGTGCCAGCACCTTTCAAGATACGCAGTATTTT.